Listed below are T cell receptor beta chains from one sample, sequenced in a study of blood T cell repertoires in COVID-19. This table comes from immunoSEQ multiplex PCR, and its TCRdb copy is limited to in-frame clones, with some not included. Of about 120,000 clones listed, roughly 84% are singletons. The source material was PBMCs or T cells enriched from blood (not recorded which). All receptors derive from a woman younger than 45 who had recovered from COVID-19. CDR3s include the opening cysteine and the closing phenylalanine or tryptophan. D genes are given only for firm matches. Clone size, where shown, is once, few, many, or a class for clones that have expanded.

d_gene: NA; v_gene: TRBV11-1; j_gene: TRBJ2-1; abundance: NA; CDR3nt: TGTGCCAGCAGCGTCTCTCGAGCCCCCAATGAGCAGTTCTTC; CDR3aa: CASSVSRAPNEQFF
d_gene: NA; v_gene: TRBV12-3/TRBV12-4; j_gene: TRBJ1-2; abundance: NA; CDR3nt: TGTGCCAGCAGCATCGGGGGGTTAGATGGCTACACCTTC; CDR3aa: CASSIGGLDGYTF
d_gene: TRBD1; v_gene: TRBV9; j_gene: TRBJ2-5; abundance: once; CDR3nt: TGTGCCAGCAGCTCAGCCTTCGGACAGGGCTTACTCAAAGAGACCCAGTACTTC; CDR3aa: CASSSAFGQGLLKETQYF
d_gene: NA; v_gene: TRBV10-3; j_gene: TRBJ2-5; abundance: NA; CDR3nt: TGTGCCATCGGATGGGGAGATGGGGAGACCCAGTACTTC; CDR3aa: CAIGWGDGETQYF
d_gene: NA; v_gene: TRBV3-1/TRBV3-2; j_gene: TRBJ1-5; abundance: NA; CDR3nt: TGTGCCACCGAGGATCGGGGTTCCGGCCAGCCCCAGCATTTT; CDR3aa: CATEDRGSGQPQHF
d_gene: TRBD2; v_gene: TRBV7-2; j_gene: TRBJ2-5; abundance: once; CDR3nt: TGTGCCAGCAGCTTACGGCTAGCGGGAGTGGAGACCCAGTACTTC; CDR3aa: CASSLRLAGVETQYF
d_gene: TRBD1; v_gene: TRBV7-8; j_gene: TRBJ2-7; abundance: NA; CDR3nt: TGTGCCAGCAGCACTCGACAGGGCATCGAGCAGTACTTC; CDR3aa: CASSTRQGIEQYF
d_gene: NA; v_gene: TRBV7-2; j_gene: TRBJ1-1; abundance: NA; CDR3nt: TGTGCCAGCAGCTTAGGGGGGCCGGCACTAGGGACTGAAGCTTTCTTT; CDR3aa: CASSLGGPALGTEAFF
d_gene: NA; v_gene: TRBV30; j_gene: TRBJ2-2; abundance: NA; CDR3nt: TGTGCCTGGAGCCTTCAGACAGTTAACACCGGGGAGCTGTTTTTT; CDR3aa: CAWSLQTVNTGELFF
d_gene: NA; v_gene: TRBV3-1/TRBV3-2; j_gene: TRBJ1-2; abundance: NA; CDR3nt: TGTGCCAGCAGCCAACAGGGGTCCTATGGCTACACCTTC; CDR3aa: CASSQQGSYGYTF
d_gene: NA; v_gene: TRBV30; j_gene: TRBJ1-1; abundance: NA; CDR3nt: TGTGCCTACAAAGGAGGGTCCAACACTGAAGCTTTCTTT; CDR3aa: CAYKGGSNTEAFF
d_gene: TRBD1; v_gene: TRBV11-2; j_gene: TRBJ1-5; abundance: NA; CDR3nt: TGTGCCAGCAGCTTACAGGGGGGTGGGCAGCCCCAGCATTTT; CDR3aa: CASSLQGGGQPQHF
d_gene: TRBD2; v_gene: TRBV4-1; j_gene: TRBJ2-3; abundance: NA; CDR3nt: TGCGCCAGCAGCCAAGATCGTACGTTTGGAGCGGGAGGTGAACCTGGGGCAGATACGCAGTATTTT; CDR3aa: CASSQDRTFGAGGEPGADTQYF
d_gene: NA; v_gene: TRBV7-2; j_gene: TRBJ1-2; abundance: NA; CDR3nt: TGTGCCAGCAGCTTAGTCCTAGACAGCCGCCTTGGTGGCTACACCTTC; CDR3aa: CASSLVLDSRLGGYTF
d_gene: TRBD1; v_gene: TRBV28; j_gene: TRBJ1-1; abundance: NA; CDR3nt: TGTGCCAGCAGTCCGTCGTCGGGACAGTCGAACACTGAAGCTTTCTTT; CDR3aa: CASSPSSGQSNTEAFF
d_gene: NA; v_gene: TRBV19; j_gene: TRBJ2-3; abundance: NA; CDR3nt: TGTGCCAGTACCCCCTCGGAGGCGACACTCACAGATACGCAGTATTTT; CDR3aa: CASTPSEATLTDTQYF
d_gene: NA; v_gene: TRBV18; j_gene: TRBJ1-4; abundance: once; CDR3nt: TGTGCCAGCTCATCTCTTCAGGGGAACGGGGAAAAACTGTTTTTT; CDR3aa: CASSSLQGNGEKLFF
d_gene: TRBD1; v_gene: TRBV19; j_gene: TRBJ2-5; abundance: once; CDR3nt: TGTGCCAGTAGTATAGGCATACAGGGGCCCCAAGAGACCCAGTACTTC; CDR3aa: CASSIGIQGPQETQYF
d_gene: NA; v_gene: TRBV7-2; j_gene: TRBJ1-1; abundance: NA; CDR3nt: TGTGCCAGCAGCTTAGAAACTGCGAACACTGAAGCTTTCTTT; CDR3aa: CASSLETANTEAFF
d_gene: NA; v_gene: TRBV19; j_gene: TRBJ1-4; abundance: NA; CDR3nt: TGTGCCACATCTGGAGGTGTGGCAGGCCGAGTCCTGGGGGAAAAACTGTTTTTT; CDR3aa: CATSGGVAGRVLGEKLFF
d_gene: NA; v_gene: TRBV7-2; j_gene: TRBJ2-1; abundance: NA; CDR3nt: TGTGCCAGCAGCATAGGGGGTGCGGGTCGGACCTACAATGAGCAGTTCTTC; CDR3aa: CASSIGGAGRTYNEQFF
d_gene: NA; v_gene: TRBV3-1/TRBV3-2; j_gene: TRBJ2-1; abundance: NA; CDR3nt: TGTGCCAGCAGCCAAGGGCCTCCTAATGAGCAGTTCTTC; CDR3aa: CASSQGPPNEQFF
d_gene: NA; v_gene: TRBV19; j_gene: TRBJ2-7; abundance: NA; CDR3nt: TGTGCCAGTAGTATGGGCAGAAACTACGAGCAGTACTTC; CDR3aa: CASSMGRNYEQYF
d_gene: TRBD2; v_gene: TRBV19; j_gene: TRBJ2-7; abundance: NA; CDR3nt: TGTGCCAGTAGTGCCCCCGGGGAGGGGCCCTCCTACGAGCAGTACTTC; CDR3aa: CASSAPGEGPSYEQYF
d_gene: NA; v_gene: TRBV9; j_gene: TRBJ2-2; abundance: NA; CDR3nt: TGTGCCAGCAGCGCCCACCTCCCAGGGAACACCGGGGAGCTGTTTTTT; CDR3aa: CASSAHLPGNTGELFF
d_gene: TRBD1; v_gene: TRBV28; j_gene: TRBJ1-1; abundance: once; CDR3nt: TGTGCCAGCAGCCACCCCTGGGACAGGGCGAACACTGAAGCTTTCTTT; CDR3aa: CASSHPWDRANTEAFF
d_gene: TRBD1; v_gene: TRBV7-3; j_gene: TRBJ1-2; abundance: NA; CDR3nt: TGTGCCAGCAGCTTAAATCCCGGGACAGGACGAAGCTACACCTTC; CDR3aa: CASSLNPGTGRSYTF
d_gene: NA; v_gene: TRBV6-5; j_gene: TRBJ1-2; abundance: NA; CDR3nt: TGTGCCAGCAATACAGTGGGCTATGGCTACACCTTC; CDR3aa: CASNTVGYGYTF
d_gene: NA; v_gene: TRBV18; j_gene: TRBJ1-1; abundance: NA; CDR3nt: TGTGCCAGCTCACCAACGAGGGAAACTGAAGCTTTCTTT; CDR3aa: CASSPTRETEAFF
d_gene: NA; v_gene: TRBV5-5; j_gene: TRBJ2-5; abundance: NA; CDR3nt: TGTGCCAGCAGCTTGGCGGTGGTGGGAGCCCAAGAGACCCAGTACTTC; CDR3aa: CASSLAVVGAQETQYF